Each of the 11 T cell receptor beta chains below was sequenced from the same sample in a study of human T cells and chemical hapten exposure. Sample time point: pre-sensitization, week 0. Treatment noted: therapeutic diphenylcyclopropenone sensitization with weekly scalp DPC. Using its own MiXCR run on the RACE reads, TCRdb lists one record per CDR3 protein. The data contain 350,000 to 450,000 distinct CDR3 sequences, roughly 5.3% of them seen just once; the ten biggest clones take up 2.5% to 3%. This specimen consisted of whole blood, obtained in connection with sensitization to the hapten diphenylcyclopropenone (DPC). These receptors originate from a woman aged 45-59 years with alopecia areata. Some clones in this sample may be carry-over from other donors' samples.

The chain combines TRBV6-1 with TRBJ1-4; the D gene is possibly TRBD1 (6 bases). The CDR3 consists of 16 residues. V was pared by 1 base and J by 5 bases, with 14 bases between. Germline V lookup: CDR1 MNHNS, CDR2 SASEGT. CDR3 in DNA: TGTGCCAGCAGTGAAGTCGGGACAAACTTAAATGAAAAACTGTTTTTT. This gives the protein CASSEVGTNLNEKLFF.

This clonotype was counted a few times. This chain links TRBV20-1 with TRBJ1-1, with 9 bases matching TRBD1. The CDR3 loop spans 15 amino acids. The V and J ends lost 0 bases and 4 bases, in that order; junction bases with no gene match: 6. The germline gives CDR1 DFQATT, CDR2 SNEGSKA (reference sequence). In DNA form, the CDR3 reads TGCAGTGCTAGAGATCGACAGGGGGGACCCACTGAAGCTTTCTTT. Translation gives CSARDRQGGPTEAFF.

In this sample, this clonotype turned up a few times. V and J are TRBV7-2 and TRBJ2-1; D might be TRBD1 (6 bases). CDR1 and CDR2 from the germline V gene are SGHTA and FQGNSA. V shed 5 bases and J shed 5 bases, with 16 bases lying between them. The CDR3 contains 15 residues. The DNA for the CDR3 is TGTGCCAGCAGCCCGTGGGGGCCGTCCGACAATGAGCAGTTCTTC. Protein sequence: CASSPWGPSDNEQFF.

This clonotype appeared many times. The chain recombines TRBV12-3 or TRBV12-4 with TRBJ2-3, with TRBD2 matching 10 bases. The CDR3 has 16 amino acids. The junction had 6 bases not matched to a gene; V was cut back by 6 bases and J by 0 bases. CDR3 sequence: CASSRTSGASTDTQYF. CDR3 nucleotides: TGTGCCAGCAGCCGCACTAGCGGGGCTAGCACAGATACGCAGTATTTT.

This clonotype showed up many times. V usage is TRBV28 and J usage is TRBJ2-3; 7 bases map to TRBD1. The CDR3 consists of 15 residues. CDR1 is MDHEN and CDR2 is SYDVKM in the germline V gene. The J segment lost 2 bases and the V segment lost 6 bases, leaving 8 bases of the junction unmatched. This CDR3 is CASRSGGSHTDTQYF. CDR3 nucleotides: TGTGCCAGCAGGTCAGGGGGTTCTCACACAGATACGCAGTATTTT.

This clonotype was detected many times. In DNA form, the CDR3 reads TGTGCCAGCAGCACCCGCCCCGGGACAATGGCTGGGTATGGCTACACCTTC. Translating gives CASSTRPGTMAGYGYTF. The V gene is TRBV21-1, the J gene TRBJ1-2; the table names TRBD1, a call not compared with the DNA. TRBV21-1 is a pseudogene. This CDR3 region has 17 residues.

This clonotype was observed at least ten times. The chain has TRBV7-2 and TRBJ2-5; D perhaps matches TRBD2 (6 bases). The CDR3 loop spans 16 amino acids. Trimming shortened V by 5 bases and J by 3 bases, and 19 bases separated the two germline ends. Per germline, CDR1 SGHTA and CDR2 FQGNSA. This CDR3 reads CASSKVGLAFEETQYF. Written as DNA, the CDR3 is TGTGCCAGCAGCAAAGTAGGGCTAGCGTTCGAAGAGACCCAGTACTTC.

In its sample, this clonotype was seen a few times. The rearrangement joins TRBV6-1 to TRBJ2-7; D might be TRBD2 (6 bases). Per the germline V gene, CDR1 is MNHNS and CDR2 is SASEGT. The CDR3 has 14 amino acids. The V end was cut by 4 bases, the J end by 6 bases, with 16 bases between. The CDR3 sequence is CASSAVEGRGEQYF. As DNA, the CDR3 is TGTGCCAGCAGTGCGGTGGAGGGACGGGGCGAGCAGTACTTC.

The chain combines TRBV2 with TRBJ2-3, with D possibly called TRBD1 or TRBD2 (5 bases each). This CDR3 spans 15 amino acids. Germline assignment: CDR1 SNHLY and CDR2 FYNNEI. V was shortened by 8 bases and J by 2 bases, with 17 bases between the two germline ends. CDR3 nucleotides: TGTGCCAGCTGCCTAAGCTGGGGGTTCACAGATACGCAGTATTTT. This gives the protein CASCLSWGFTDTQYF. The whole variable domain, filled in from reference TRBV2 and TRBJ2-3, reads EPEVTQTPSHQVTQMGQEVILRCVPISNHLYFYWYRQILGQKVEFLVSFYNNEISEKSEIFDDQFSVERPDGSNFTLKIRSTKLEDSAMYFCASCLSWGFTDTQYFGPGTRLTVL.

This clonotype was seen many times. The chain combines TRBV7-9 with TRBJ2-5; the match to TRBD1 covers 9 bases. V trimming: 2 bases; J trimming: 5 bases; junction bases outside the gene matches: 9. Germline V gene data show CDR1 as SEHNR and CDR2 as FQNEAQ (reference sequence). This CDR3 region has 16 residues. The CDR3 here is CASSLPSGTGRETQYF. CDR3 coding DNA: TGTGCCAGCAGCTTACCCTCCGGGACAGGGAGGGAGACCCAGTACTTC.

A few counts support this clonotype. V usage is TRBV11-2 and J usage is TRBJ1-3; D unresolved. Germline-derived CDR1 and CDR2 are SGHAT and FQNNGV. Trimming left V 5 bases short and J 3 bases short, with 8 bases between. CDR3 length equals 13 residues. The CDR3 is CASSGHIGNTIYF. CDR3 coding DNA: TGTGCCAGCAGCGGGCACATTGGAAACACCATATATTTT.